This TCR beta chain was identified in a study of blood T cell repertoires in COVID-19. Across the study: Samples came from the United States, Italy and Spain, spanning acute and convalescent COVID-19. PBMCs, B-cell-depleted T cells, or T cells were the source of the cDNA or gDNA that made up the material.

This CDR3 has 13 residues. Germline CDR1 and CDR2: MNHEY and SVGAGI. The V end was cut by 5 bases, the J end by 5 bases, with 9 bases between. Original data processing: Reference gene primer amplification gave nucleated cell count estimates. Libraries were prepared by immunoSEQ multiplex PCR; TCRdb keeps only in-frame clonotypes and omits some of them. V and J calls plus clone size are reproduced from that table; the DNA served to infer D and trimming. This table holds under 250,000 clones, over 75% found once. Sequencing was carried out using peripheral blood. V gene TRBV6-5 combines with J gene TRBJ2-2; the D is unclear. This TCR was sampled from a woman in her 70s with COVID-19, enrolled during active disease. The CDR3 loop reads CASSITRTGELFF. The CDR3 nucleotides read TGTGCCAGCAGTATAACTCGTACCGGGGAGCTGTTTTTT.